This T cell receptor beta chain was sequenced during a study of T cell repertoires in ileal Crohn's disease. Deletions cut 0 bases from V and 2 bases from J, with 9 bases between. The CDR3 is 15 residues long. Germline-derived CDR1 and CDR2 are SGHRS and YFSETQ. Regarding time point: neoterminal ileum biopsy at postoperative endoscopy, about 6 months after surgery. Clones were read by immunoSEQ multiplex PCR, and TCRdb kept only the in-frame ones, dropping some. Of about 7,400 clones listed, approximately 81% are singletons. The sequenced sample was ileal tissue. The TCR was taken from an adult with Crohn's disease. The V gene is TRBV5-1, the J gene TRBJ1-3, with D uncertain. This CDR3 reads CASSLGQVPGNTIYF. The CDR3 nucleotides are TGCGCCAGCAGCTTGGGGCAGGTCCCTGGAAACACCATATATTTT.